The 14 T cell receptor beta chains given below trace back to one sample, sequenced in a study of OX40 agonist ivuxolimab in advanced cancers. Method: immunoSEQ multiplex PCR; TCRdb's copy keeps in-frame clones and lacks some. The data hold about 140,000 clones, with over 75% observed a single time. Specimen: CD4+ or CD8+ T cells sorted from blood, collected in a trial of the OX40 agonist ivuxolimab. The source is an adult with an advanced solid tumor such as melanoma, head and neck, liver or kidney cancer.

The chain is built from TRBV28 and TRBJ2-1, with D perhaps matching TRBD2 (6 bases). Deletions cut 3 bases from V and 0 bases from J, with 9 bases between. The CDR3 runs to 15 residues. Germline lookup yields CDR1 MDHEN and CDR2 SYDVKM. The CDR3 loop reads CASSFELASYNEQFF. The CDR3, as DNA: TGTGCCAGCAGTTTTGAACTAGCCTCCTACAATGAGCAGTTCTTC.

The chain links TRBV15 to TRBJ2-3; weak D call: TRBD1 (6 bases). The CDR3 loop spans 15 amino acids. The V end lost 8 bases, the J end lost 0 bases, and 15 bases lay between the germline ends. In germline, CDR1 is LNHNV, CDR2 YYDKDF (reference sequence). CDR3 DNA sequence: TGTGCCACCGACAAAGGGGGACCTAGCACAGATACGCAGTATTTT. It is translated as CATDKGGPSTDTQYF.

DNA of the CDR3: TGCAGCGGTGCCACTAGCGGGGCAGATACGCAGTATTTT. This gives the protein CSGATSGADTQYF. The gene calls are TRBV29-1 and TRBJ2-3; 10 bases fit TRBD2. V lost 7 bases, J lost 4 bases, and 5 bases stayed unmatched. The CDR3 length is 13 residues. From germline, CDR1 is SQVTM and CDR2 ANQGSEA.

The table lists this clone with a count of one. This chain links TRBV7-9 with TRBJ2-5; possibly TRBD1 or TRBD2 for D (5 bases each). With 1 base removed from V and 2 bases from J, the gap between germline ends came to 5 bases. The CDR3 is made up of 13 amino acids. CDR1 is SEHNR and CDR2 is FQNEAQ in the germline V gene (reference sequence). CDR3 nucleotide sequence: TGTGCCAGCAGCTTAGGGGGGCAAGAGACCCAGTACTTC. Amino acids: CASSLGGQETQYF.

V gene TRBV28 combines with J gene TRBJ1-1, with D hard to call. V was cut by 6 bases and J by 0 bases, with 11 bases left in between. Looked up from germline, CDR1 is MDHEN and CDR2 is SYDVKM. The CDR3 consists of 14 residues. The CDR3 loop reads CASRPASMNTEAFF. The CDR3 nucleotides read TGTGCCAGCAGACCCGCCAGCATGAACACTGAAGCTTTCTTT.

CDR3 sequence: CASSAPSGQGRDEQFF. The DNA for the CDR3 is TGTGCCAGCAGTGCCCCCTCGGGACAGGGGAGGGATGAGCAGTTCTTC. The chain joins TRBV25-1 to TRBJ2-1; 10 bases align to TRBD1. Germline V gene data show CDR1 as MGHDK and CDR2 as SYGVNS. There are 16 residues in the CDR3. V was pared by 4 bases and J by 8 bases, with 11 bases of the junction left unmatched.

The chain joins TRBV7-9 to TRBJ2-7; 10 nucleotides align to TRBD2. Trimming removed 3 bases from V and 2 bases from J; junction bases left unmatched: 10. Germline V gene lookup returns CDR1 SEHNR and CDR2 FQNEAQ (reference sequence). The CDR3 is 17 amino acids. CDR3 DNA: TGTGCCAGCAGCTTGTCGACTAGCGGGCGGACCACCTACGAGCAGTACTTC. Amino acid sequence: CASSLSTSGRTTYEQYF.

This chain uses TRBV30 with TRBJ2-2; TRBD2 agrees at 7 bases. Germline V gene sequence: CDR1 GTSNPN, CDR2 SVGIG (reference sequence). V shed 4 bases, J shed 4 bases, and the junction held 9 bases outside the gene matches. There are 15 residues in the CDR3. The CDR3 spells CAWIISAGPTGELFF. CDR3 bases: TGTGCCTGGATTATTTCAGCGGGGCCCACCGGGGAGCTGTTTTTT.

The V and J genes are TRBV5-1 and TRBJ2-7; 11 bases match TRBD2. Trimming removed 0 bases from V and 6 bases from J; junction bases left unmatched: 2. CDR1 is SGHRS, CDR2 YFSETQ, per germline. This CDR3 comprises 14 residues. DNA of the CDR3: TGCGCCAGCAGCTTGGGACTAGCGGGAACCGAGCAGTACTTC. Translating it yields CASSLGLAGTEQYF.

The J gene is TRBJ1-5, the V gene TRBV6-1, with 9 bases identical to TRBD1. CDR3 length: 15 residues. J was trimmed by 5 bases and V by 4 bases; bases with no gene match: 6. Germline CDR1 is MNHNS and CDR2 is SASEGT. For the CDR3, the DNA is TGTGCCAGCAGTGCCAGAGGACAGGGGCATCAGCCCCAGCATTTT. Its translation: CASSARGQGHQPQHF.

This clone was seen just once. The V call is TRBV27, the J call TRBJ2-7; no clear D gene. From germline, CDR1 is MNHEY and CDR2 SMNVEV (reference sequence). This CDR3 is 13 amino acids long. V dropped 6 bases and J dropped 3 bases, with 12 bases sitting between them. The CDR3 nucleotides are TGTGCCAGCAGACGGACGGCGAACTACGAGCAGTACTTC. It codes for CASRRTANYEQYF.

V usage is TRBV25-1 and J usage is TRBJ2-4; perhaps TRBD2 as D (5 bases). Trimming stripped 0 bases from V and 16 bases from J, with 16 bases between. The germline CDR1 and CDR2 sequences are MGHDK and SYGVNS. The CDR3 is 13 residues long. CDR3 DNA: TGTGCCAGCAGTGAATATATGGCCGGGGAGTTTTACTTC. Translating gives CASSEYMAGEFYF. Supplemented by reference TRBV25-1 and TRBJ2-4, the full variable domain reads EADIYQTPRYLVIGTGKKITLECSQTMGHDKMYWYQQDPGMELHLIHYSYGVNSTEKGDLSSESTVSRIRTEHFPLTLESARPSHTSQYLCASSEYMAGEFYFGAGTRLSVL.

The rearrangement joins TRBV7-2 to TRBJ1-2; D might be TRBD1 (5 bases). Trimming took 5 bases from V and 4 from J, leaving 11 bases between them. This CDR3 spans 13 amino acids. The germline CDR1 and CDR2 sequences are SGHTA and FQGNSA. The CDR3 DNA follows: TGTGCCAGCAGCCTTGGGACGAGCTATGGCTACACCTTC. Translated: CASSLGTSYGYTF.

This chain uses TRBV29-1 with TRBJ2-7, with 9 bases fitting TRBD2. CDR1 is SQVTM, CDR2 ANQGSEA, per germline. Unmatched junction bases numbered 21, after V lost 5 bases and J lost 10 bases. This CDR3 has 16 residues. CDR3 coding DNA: TGCAGCGTTCCAAATCCCCAGGCGGGAGGGAATGAAGGTCAGTACTTC. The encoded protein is CSVPNPQAGGNEGQYF.